Listed here is a single T cell receptor (beta chain). Original processing notes: Estimation of nucleated cell counts was performed using reference gene primer amplification. Produced via immunoSEQ multiplex PCR; TCRdb's table is partial and in-frame only. That table is the source of V, J and clone size, and D and trimming were worked out from the DNA. The sample carries more than 120,000 clones, over 70% recorded once. The sample originates from a study of blood T cell repertoires in COVID-19. Study information: Italy, Spain and the United States were the sources of the convalescent and acute COVID-19 samples. Sources were T cells, B-cell-depleted T cells, or PBMCs; the material itself was cDNA or gDNA.

The CDR3 runs to 16 residues. The sequenced sample consisted of peripheral blood. The sequence was obtained from a man in his fifties who had recovered from COVID-19. V usage is TRBV21-1 and J usage is TRBJ2-1; TRBD2 was called by the table and not checked on the DNA. TRBV21-1 is assigned pseudogene status. The DNA for the CDR3 is TGTGCCAACCCGGGACTAGCGGGGGGACACTACAATGAGCAGTTCTTC. It specifies CANPGLAGGHYNEQFF.